This T cell receptor beta chain emerged from a study of early T cells in non-severe SARS-CoV-2 infection. Points from the study as a whole: Database matching using VDJdb favored anti-spike CD8 responses, with private and CD4 specificities left missing.

This clonotype was observed a handful of times. Its antigen is currently unknown. Separate cDNA molecules each had unique molecular identifiers attached to them. TCRdb re-analysed the 5' RACE reads in MiXCR, keeping a single row per CDR3 protein. The repertoire holds about 60,000 distinct CDR3 sequences, with approximately 10% as singletons. The TCR sequence derives from an adult who was a healthcare worker with PCR-confirmed SARS-CoV-2 infection or an uninfected control (not recorded which). Sequenced input: whole blood.

As DNA, the CDR3 is TGCAGTGCTTCTAGTTCCCTAGCAACCTACGAGCAGTACTTC. Protein: CSASSSLATYEQYF. This chain joins TRBV20-1 and TRBJ2-7; maybe TRBD2 (5 bases). V was shortened by 5 bases and J by 2 bases, with 16 bases between the two germline ends. Germline V gene data show CDR1 as DFQATT and CDR2 as SNEGSKA (reference sequence). CDR3 length: 14 residues.